This record concerns one T cell receptor (beta chain) sequence. The data were obtained in a study of blood T cell repertoires in COVID-19. Study in general: T cells, B-cell-depleted T cells, or PBMCs supplied cDNA or gDNA.

Sequencing was performed with immunoSEQ multiplex PCR; in TCRdb, only in-frame clones are kept and a portion is missing. The sample lists almost 250,000 clones, around nine tenths seen once, with roughly 1.6% in the top ten. Assignments of participants to cohorts depended upon their own reported clinical history. Symptom resolution, clearance, or two negative PCRs marked the recovered donors of Cohort 3. The TCR originated in a woman aged 45-60 years who had recovered from COVID-19. The sample taken for sequencing was PBMCs or T cells enriched from blood (not recorded which).

DNA for the CDR3: TGTGCCAGCAGGGGGGCCTTGAACACTGAAGCTTTCTTT. As protein: CASRGALNTEAFF. The rearrangement uses TRBV27 and TRBJ1-1; D is possibly TRBD1 (6 bases). Germline CDR1 reads MNHEY; CDR2 reads SMNVEV (reference sequence). The ends were cut back, 6 bases at V and 0 bases at J, with 8 bases in the middle. This CDR3 has 13 amino acids.